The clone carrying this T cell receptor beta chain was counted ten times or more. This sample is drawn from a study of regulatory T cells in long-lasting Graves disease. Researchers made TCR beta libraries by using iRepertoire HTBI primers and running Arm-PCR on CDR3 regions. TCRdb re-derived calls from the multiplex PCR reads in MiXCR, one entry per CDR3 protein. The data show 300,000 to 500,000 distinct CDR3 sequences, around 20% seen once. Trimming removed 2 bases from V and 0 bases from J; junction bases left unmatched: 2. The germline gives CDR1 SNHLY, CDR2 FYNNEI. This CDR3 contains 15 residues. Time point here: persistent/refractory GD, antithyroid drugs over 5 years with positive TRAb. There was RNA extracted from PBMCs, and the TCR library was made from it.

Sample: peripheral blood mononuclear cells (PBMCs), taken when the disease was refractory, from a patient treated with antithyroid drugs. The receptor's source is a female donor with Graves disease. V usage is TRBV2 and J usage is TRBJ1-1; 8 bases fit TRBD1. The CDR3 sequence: CASSEQGAVNTEAFF. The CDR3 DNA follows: TGTGCCAGCAGTGAACAGGGGGCAGTGAACACTGAAGCTTTCTTT.